Below, 20 T cell receptor beta chains from the same sample are listed, as sequenced in a study of T-cell reconstitution after alpha-beta-depleted transplantation in children. Unique molecular identifiers were incorporated during preparation of the TCRbeta library. TCRdb redid the calling of the PCR reads with MiXCR, one entry per CDR3 protein. The table has around 400,000 distinct CDR3 sequences, roughly 20% seen once; the top ten hold 3.5% to 4%. The sequencing used PBMCs from the stem cell graft donor, collected from the stem cell graft. The receptors originated from a human donor who donated a stem cell graft to a child with acute myeloid leukemia.

There are a few counts of this clonotype. The DNA of the CDR3 is TGTGCCAGCAGTTACCACGGGACTAGCGGGACGGGTCTCGATCATGAGCAGTTCTTC. Translation: CASSYHGTSGTGLDHEQFF. This rearrangement joins TRBV28 to TRBJ2-1; 13 bases agree with TRBD2. Trimming at V came to 4 bases and at J to 8 bases, leaving 17 bases not matched to a gene. CDR1 is MDHEN and CDR2 is SYDVKM in the germline V gene. The CDR3 is made up of 19 amino acids.

This clonotype came up many times. This chain joins TRBV10-3 and TRBJ1-2; tentatively, D is TRBD1 (6 bases). In germline, CDR1 is ENHRY, CDR2 SYGVKD. The V and J ends lost 0 bases and 4 bases respectively, with 15 bases between them. This CDR3 region has 16 residues. This CDR3 is CAISESTIDRIYGYTF. The CDR3 nucleotides are TGTGCCATCAGTGAGTCGACGATCGACAGGATCTATGGCTACACCTTC.

The table lists this clonotype with many counts. This rearrangement joins TRBV12-3 or TRBV12-4 to TRBJ2-2; a possible D gene is TRBD1 (6 bases). V lost 6 bases to trimming and J lost 0 bases, with 20 bases between them. The CDR3 spans 18 residues. The CDR3 coding sequence is TGTGCCAGCAGCAACCGGGGCAGGGGCGAAACGAACACCGGGGAGCTGTTTTTT. Translated, it gives CASSNRGRGETNTGELFF.

Remarks on this clonotype: The junction does not match germline at one end; this may be a read error. The chain links TRBV7-7 to TRBJ2-7, with 10 bases matching TRBD1. The CDR3 extends over 14 amino acids. CDR1 and CDR2 (germline): SSHAT, FNYEAQ (reference sequence). This CDR3 reads CASSTGTGDYEQYF. Here the CDR3 DNA reads TGTGCTAGCAGTACCGGGACAGGGGACTACGAGCAGTACTTC.

J is TRBJ2-3 and V is TRBV20-1; a weak D match, TRBD1 (5 bases). The germline V gene encodes CDR1 DFQATT and CDR2 SNEGSKA (reference sequence). V lost 4 bases, J lost 4 bases, and 21 bases lay in between. The CDR3 covers 16 residues. CDR3 DNA: TGCAGTGCTATCCCCGGACAAGGGAACCCTGCAGATACGCAGTATTTT. Amino acid sequence: CSAIPGQGNPADTQYF.

The sample holds many counts of this clonotype. The rearrangement uses TRBV20-1 and TRBJ2-7; no definite D call. The CDR3 runs to 12 residues. Germline CDR1 and CDR2: DFQATT and SNEGSKA (reference sequence). V dropped 0 bases and J dropped 3 bases, with 6 bases sitting between them. The CDR3, as DNA: TGCAGTGCTAGAGACGGCGGCTACGAGCAGTACTTC. Translation gives CSARDGGYEQYF.

The chain uses TRBV20-1 and TRBJ2-1; TRBD2 matches at 15 bases. The CDR3 totals 17 residues. Germline values: CDR1 DFQATT, CDR2 SNEGSKA (reference sequence). J gave up 8 bases and V 0 bases, and 8 bases lay outside the gene matches. Here the CDR3 reads CSARDSGTSGRRDEQFF. The CDR3 DNA reads as TGCAGTGCTAGAGATTCCGGGACTAGCGGGAGGCGTGATGAGCAGTTCTTC.

This clonotype appeared a few times. The V gene is TRBV29-1, the J gene TRBJ1-2; TRBD1 aligns across 8 bases. Trimming removed 6 bases from V and 2 bases from J; junction bases left unmatched: 5. CDR3 length equals 13 residues. The V gene's germline CDR1 is SQVTM and CDR2 ANQGSEA. This CDR3 is CSVFTGGNYGYTF. The CDR3 coding sequence is TGCAGCGTCTTTACAGGGGGGAACTATGGCTACACCTTC.

This clonotype has ten or more counts. V gene TRBV29-1 combines with J gene TRBJ2-1, with TRBD2 matching over 11 bases. CDR1 SQVTM and CDR2 ANQGSEA come from the germline V gene. The J segment lost 0 bases and the V segment lost 8 bases, leaving 9 bases of the junction unmatched. The CDR3 runs to 16 residues. The CDR3 region is CSTVGLAVTSYNEQFF. The DNA for the CDR3 is TGCAGCACCGTGGGACTAGCGGTTACCTCCTACAATGAGCAGTTCTTC.

The chain employs TRBV10-2 and TRBJ1-2; D ambiguous. Germline V CDR1 and CDR2: WSHSY, SAAADI. The CDR3 is made up of 12 amino acids. Trimming removed 7 bases at V and 2 bases at J, with 8 bases between. Written as DNA, the CDR3 is TGCGCCAGCACTGGGCAGAACTATGGCTACACCTTC. This gives the protein CASTGQNYGYTF.

The chain carries TRBV12-3 or TRBV12-4 and TRBJ1-4; D may be TRBD1 (5 bases). This CDR3 comprises 15 residues. Deletions cut 5 bases from V and 5 bases from J, with 15 bases between. The CDR3 reads CASSHPGRKNEKLFF. CDR3 in DNA: TGTGCCAGCAGTCACCCGGGACGGAAGAATGAAAAACTGTTTTTT.

V is TRBV20-1 and J is TRBJ1-4; D unclear. The CDR3 is made up of 12 amino acids. Germline CDR1 is DFQATT and CDR2 is SNEGSKA (reference sequence). V lost 0 bases and J lost 12, with 11 bases in between. The CDR3 DNA follows: TGCAGTGCTAGAGAAAATTCGTGGGAACTGTTTTTT. It codes for CSARENSWELFF.

This clonotype was picked up a small number of times. V gene TRBV11-2 combines with J gene TRBJ2-2; 8 nucleotides agree with TRBD2. Unmatched junction bases numbered 14, after V lost 6 bases and J lost 2 bases. Germline V gene sequence: CDR1 SGHAT, CDR2 FQNNGV. The CDR3 runs 18 residues. The CDR3 nucleotides are TGTGCCAGCAGGGGGCTAGCGGGCCCAACTACAAACACCGGGGAGCTGTTTTTT. Its protein product is CASRGLAGPTTNTGELFF.

This clonotype was seen a handful of times. The chain combines TRBV5-1 with TRBJ2-1; 7 bases fit TRBD2. The CDR3 length is 16 residues. Germline V CDR1 and CDR2: SGHRS, YFSETQ. V trimming: 4 bases; J trimming: 7 bases; junction bases outside the gene matches: 14. The DNA of the CDR3 is TGCGCCAGCAGCCTCCAGGCAGGGAGGGTGATTAATGAGCAGTTCTTC. Protein: CASSLQAGRVINEQFF.

The V call is TRBV5-1, the J call TRBJ2-7, with a tentative D call TRBD1 (6 bases). Germline CDR1 SGHRS, CDR2 YFSETQ. Deletions cut 4 bases from V and 1 base from J, with 24 bases between. The CDR3 is made up of 18 amino acids. The CDR3 region is CASSHHLKTGFNSYEQYF. CDR3 DNA: TGCGCCAGCAGCCACCACCTTAAGACAGGCTTTAATTCCTACGAGCAGTACTTC.

This chain joins TRBV24-1 and TRBJ2-3; 10 nucleotides align to TRBD2. V shed 4 bases, J shed 10 bases, and the junction held 7 bases outside the gene matches. This CDR3 contains 14 residues. Germline-derived CDR1 and CDR2 are KGHDR and SFDVKD. The CDR3 is CATSDQAGGTPQYF. CDR3 bases: TGTGCCACCAGTGACCAAGCGGGAGGGACTCCGCAGTATTTT.

In this sample, this clonotype turned up a few times. The chain uses TRBV12-3 or TRBV12-4 and TRBJ1-2, with a weak D call TRBD1 (6 bases). The CDR3 is 17 residues long. The germline V and J ends were trimmed by 6 bases and 1 base, with 21 bases remaining between them. The CDR3 DNA reads as TGTGCCAGCAGCCGAGCCGGGGGCAGGATCAATAACTATGGCTACACCTTC. Amino acids: CASSRAGGRINNYGYTF.

The sample holds a few counts of this clonotype. The chain has TRBV12-3 or TRBV12-4 and TRBJ1-1; D possibly corresponds to TRBD1 (5 bases). This CDR3 is 15 amino acids long. Between the trimmed V and J ends, which lost 1 base and 4 bases, there was a span of 13 bases. CDR3 residues: CASSLVPGRGTEAFF. CDR3 nucleotide sequence: TGTGCCAGCAGTTTAGTGCCTGGGAGGGGCACTGAAGCTTTCTTT.

This clonotype has a count of ten or more. The CDR3 reads CASRVDRAPYNEQFF. CDR3 nucleotide sequence: TGCGCCAGCAGAGTGGACAGGGCACCCTACAATGAGCAGTTCTTC. V and J are TRBV5-1 and TRBJ2-1; 8 bases are shared with TRBD1. V shed 5 bases, J shed 2 bases, and the junction held 6 bases outside the gene matches. The CDR3 has 15 amino acids. In germline, CDR1 is SGHRS, CDR2 YFSETQ.

The sample holds many counts of this clonotype. The V call is TRBV5-1, the J call TRBJ1-1, with 8 nucleotides matching TRBD1. The V gene end was trimmed by 5 bases and the J gene end by 3 bases; junction bases not matched to a gene: 0. The CDR3 extends over 12 amino acids. CDR1 is SGHRS, CDR2 YFSETQ, per germline. The CDR3 nucleotides read TGCGCCAGCAGGACAGGGGACACTGAAGCTTTCTTT. It codes for CASRTGDTEAFF.